Listed below are T cell receptor beta chains from one sample, sequenced in a study of blood T cell repertoires in COVID-19. TCRdb keeps only in-frame clones here, not all; method: immunoSEQ multiplex PCR. This sample yields some 70,000 clones, of which 65% to 85% are seen a single time; about 10% belongs to the top ten. What was sequenced was peripheral blood. These receptor sequences come from a woman between 50 and 59 years old with acute or convalescent COVID-19. Both conserved end residues are part of each CDR3. A D gene is named only where the DNA matches it firmly. Rows may omit the clone size; those that give it use once, few, many or a size class.

clone_size j_call cdr3_length d_call v_call cdr3_aa cdr3_nt
. TRBJ2-2 15 TRBD1 TRBV10-3 CAISEGTGNTGELFF TGTGCCATCAGTGAAGGGACAGGGAACACCGGGGAGCTGTTTTTT
. TRBJ2-5 20 TRBD1 TRBV14 CASSQERAQGAKWFQETQYF TGTGCCAGCAGCCAAGAAAGGGCACAGGGGGCAAAATGGTTCCAAGAGACCCAGTACTTC
. TRBJ2-1 17 . TRBV14 CASSQPSGWTVGNEQFF TGTGCCAGCAGCCAACCCTCCGGCTGGACTGTGGGCAATGAGCAGTTCTTC
. TRBJ1-1 14 . TRBV5-1 CASREGRENTEAFF TGCGCCAGCAGAGAAGGACGGGAGAACACTGAAGCTTTCTTT
. TRBJ1-1 13 . TRBV6-1 CASSEQVGTEAFF TGTGCCAGCAGTGAACAGGTCGGCACTGAAGCTTTCTTT
. TRBJ1-2 17 . TRBV19 CASSITGRGPTNYGYTF TGTGCCAGTAGTATTACCGGCAGGGGCCCCACAAACTATGGCTACACCTTC
. TRBJ2-3 17 . TRBV11-2 CASSPIAVGVPTDTQYF TGTGCCAGCAGCCCTATTGCCGTGGGCGTGCCGACAGATACGCAGTATTTT
many TRBJ2-1 15 TRBD2 TRBV2 CASSFGTSSYNEQFF TGTGCCAGCAGCTTCGGGACTAGCTCGTACAATGAGCAGTTCTTC
. TRBJ2-7 14 TRBD1 TRBV7-2 CASSWWDRGYEQYF TGTGCCAGCAGCTGGTGGGACAGGGGGTACGAGCAGTACTTC
few TRBJ2-5 15 . TRBV7-6 CASSLALGGEETQYF TGTGCCAGCAGCTTAGCGTTAGGGGGGGAGGAGACCCAGTACTTC
. TRBJ1-5 17 . TRBV6-1 CASSGRGGPYSNQPQHF TGTGCCAGCAGTGGAAGGGGGGGCCCCTATAGCAATCAGCCCCAGCATTTT
few TRBJ1-4 15 TRBD1 TRBV7-9 CASSLGGQQHEKLFF TGTGCCAGCAGCTTAGGGGGACAGCAGCATGAAAAACTGTTTTTT
. TRBJ2-1 15 TRBD1 TRBV3-1/TRBV3-2 CASSGDRNSYNEQFF TGTGCCAGCAGCGGGGACAGGAACTCCTACAATGAGCAGTTCTTC
. TRBJ2-4 12 . TRBV12-5 CASGLVENIQYF TGTGCTAGTGGTTTGGTCGAAAACATTCAGTACTTC
. TRBJ2-1 15 TRBD2 TRBV4-1 CASSQGSGGGNEQFF TGCGCCAGCAGCCAAGGCTCGGGAGGAGGGAATGAGCAGTTCTTC
. TRBJ2-3 16 TRBD1 TRBV10-3 CAISEPGQGVTDTQYF TGTGCCATCAGTGAGCCCGGACAGGGGGTTACAGATACGCAGTATTTT
. TRBJ2-2 15 . TRBV2 CASSDERLNTGELFF TGTGCCAGCAGTGACGAGCGGCTAAACACCGGGGAGCTGTTTTTT
few TRBJ1-6 15 . TRBV7-6 CASSQIDSYNSPLHF TGTGCCAGCAGCCAAATCGACAGCTATAATTCACCCCTCCACTTT
once TRBJ2-5 16 TRBD2 TRBV9 CASSVGSAGGVETQYF TGTGCCAGCAGCGTAGGATCAGCGGGGGGGGTAGAGACCCAGTACTTC
. TRBJ2-7 13 TRBD2 TRBV14 CASNGLAGQDLHF TGTGCCAGCAATGGACTAGCGGGCCAAGATTTGCACTTC
few TRBJ1-1 15 . TRBV6-2/TRBV6-3 CASSHTGSRDTEAFF TGTGCCAGCAGTCACACCGGGTCCAGGGACACTGAAGCTTTCTTT
. TRBJ1-2 13 . TRBV5-1 CASSPDEDYGYTF TGCGCCAGCAGCCCGGATGAGGACTATGGCTACACCTTC